One and the same sample provided the 27 T cell receptor beta chains below, sequenced in a study of identical twins' blood T cells. MiXCR, run by TCRdb on the 5' RACE reads, gives a single entry per CDR3 protein. Here the sample spans 300,000 to 400,000 distinct CDR3 sequences, 25% to 35% being singletons. The material sequenced was PBMCs. The receptors originated from a woman aged 18-49 years in good health.

The chain has TRBV12-3 or TRBV12-4 and TRBJ2-2, with a tentative D call TRBD2 (5 bases). The CDR3 has 15 amino acids. Trimming removed 5 bases at V and 3 bases at J, with 13 bases between. The CDR3 sequence is CASSPRGADTGELFF. The CDR3 DNA sequence: TGTGCCAGCAGTCCCCGGGGAGCGGACACCGGGGAGCTGTTTTTT.

This rearrangement joins TRBV20-1 to TRBJ2-3; 9 positions match TRBD2. Trimming at V came to 3 bases and at J to 4 bases, leaving 5 bases not matched to a gene. CDR1 is DFQATT, CDR2 SNEGSKA, per germline (reference sequence). The CDR3 contains 14 residues. Here the CDR3 reads CSASFSGRPDTQYF. The CDR3, as DNA: TGCAGTGCTAGTTTTAGCGGGAGACCAGATACGCAGTATTTT.

This clonotype was detected ten times or more. The chain recombines TRBV10-3 with TRBJ1-1, with a tentative D call TRBD1 (5 bases). V dropped 8 bases and J dropped 0 bases, with 10 bases sitting between them. The CDR3 has 13 amino acids. Germline assignment: CDR1 ENHRY and CDR2 SYGVKD. The CDR3 reads CAIVGDLNTEAFF. DNA for the CDR3: TGTGCCATCGTGGGGGATTTGAACACTGAAGCTTTCTTT.

Details on this clonotype: A read error may be the cause here, since a much bigger clone is one base away. This CDR3 fails to terminate in the conserved phenylalanine or tryptophan, so it likely reflects a read error. V gene TRBV12-3 or TRBV12-4 combines with J gene TRBJ1-1; 8 bases map to TRBD1. The CDR3 has 14 residues. V was clipped by 6 bases and J by 6 bases; unmatched bases: 9. CDR3 loop: CASSLGQGVSEAFL. CDR3 in DNA: TGTGCCAGCAGCCTAGGACAGGGCGTTTCTGAAGCTTTCCTT.

About this clonotype: Because the CDR3 is missing its conserved closing phenylalanine or tryptophan, this is likely a read error. The V call is TRBV29-1, the J call TRBJ1-1, with D unresolved. CDR3 length: 11 amino acids. V gave up 5 bases and J gave up 3 bases, with 7 bases separating them. Looked up from germline, CDR1 is SQVTM and CDR2 is ANQGSEA. This CDR3 is CSVPRDTEAFL. CDR3 DNA sequence: TGCAGCGTTCCCCGTGACACTGAAGCTTTCTTA.

V and J are TRBV5-1 and TRBJ2-1; TRBD2 matches 11 bases. This CDR3 is built from 17 residues. CDR1 SGHRS and CDR2 YFSETQ come from the germline V gene. With V trimmed by 4 bases and J by 5 bases, 11 bases remained unmatched. CDR3: CASSRRLAGYPHNEQFF. The CDR3 bases are TGCGCCAGCAGCCGTCGACTAGCGGGGTACCCCCACAATGAGCAGTTCTTC.

Points on this clonotype: A much larger clone sits a single nucleotide away, making a read error possible. The rearrangement links TRBV12-3 or TRBV12-4 to TRBJ2-1; 13 bases map to TRBD2. The junction had 11 bases not matched to a gene; V was cut back by 6 bases and J by 6 bases. The length of the CDR3 is 17 residues. CDR3 sequence (DNA): TGTGCCAGCAGGGTCGTGACGGGACTAGCGGGGCCCAATGAGCAGTTCTTC. It is translated as CASRVVTGLAGPNEQFF.

The V call is TRBV29-1, the J call TRBJ2-7; D is unresolved. From germline, CDR1 is SQVTM and CDR2 ANQGSEA. V lost 5 bases and J lost 3, with 14 bases in between. This CDR3 has 13 amino acids. The CDR3 DNA is TGCAGCGTTAAAGGTTTGAGCGACTACGAGCAGTACTTC. This sequence encodes CSVKGLSDYEQYF.

This clonotype was picked up one time. The chain joins TRBV20-1 to TRBJ2-1; D may correspond to TRBD1 or TRBD2 (5 bases each). V lost 5 bases to trimming and J lost 4 bases, with 15 bases between them. CDR1 is DFQATT and CDR2 is SNEGSKA in the germline V gene (reference sequence). The CDR3 consists of 14 residues. CDR3 sequence (DNA): TGCAGTGCTGAGGGGACCAGCGTATACAATGAGCAGTTCTTC. It is translated as CSAEGTSVYNEQFF.

This clonotype was seen once. This chain links TRBV19 with TRBJ1-1; D gene uncertain. This CDR3 contains 13 residues. Per germline, CDR1 LNHDA and CDR2 SQIVND (reference sequence). V was trimmed by 4 bases and J by 0 bases, leaving 6 bases between them. The CDR3 loop reads CASSNTVNTEAFF. CDR3 nucleotides: TGTGCCAGTAGTAATACAGTGAACACTGAAGCTTTCTTT.

In regard to this clonotype: A clone one base away is much larger, so this may be a read error. Here the CDR3 reads CSARGVSNTGELFF. The CDR3 DNA reads as TGCAGTGCTAGAGGGGTCTCGAACACCGGGGAGCTGTTTTTT. V is TRBV20-1 and J is TRBJ2-2; no definite D call. The V and J ends lost 1 base and 0 bases respectively, with 6 bases between them. CDR3 length equals 14 residues. Per germline, CDR1 DFQATT and CDR2 SNEGSKA (reference sequence).

This clonotype is termed medium-sized. The chain combines TRBV6-4 with TRBJ2-2; D not certain. Trimming shortened V by 0 bases and J by 4 bases, and 3 bases separated the two germline ends. CDR1 and CDR2 (germline): MRHNA, SNTAGT. CDR3 length: 13 amino acids. CDR3 sequence (DNA): TGTGCCAGCAGTGACTCGAGCACCGGGGAGCTGTTTTTT. Translation: CASSDSSTGELFF.

The CDR3 sequence is CASSSRAGDQPQHF. The CDR3 DNA is TGTGCCAGCAGTTCTAGGGCCGGGGATCAGCCCCAGCATTTT. This chain uses TRBV27 with TRBJ1-5; D unresolved. Germline V gene lookup returns CDR1 MNHEY and CDR2 SMNVEV (reference sequence). V lost 4 bases, J lost 5 bases, and 12 bases lay in between. The CDR3 is made up of 14 amino acids.

This chain links TRBV19 with TRBJ1-1; 7 nucleotides align to TRBD1. CDR3 length: 16 amino acids. V dropped 1 base and J dropped 8; count of bases not matched to a gene: 13. Germline assignment: CDR1 LNHDA and CDR2 SQIVND (reference sequence). DNA for the CDR3: TGTGCCAGTAGTATAGGGGCATATAGCCAGGGGGGCGAAGCTTTCTTT. Translated, it gives CASSIGAYSQGGEAFF.

The gene calls are TRBV3-1 and TRBJ2-3; 9 positions agree with TRBD2. J was trimmed by 0 bases and V by 0 bases; bases with no gene match: 4. The V gene's germline CDR1 is LGHDT and CDR2 YNNKEL (reference sequence). The CDR3 is 17 residues long. CDR3 sequence reads: CASSQEVLAGSTDTQYF. The CDR3 DNA sequence: TGTGCCAGCAGCCAAGAAGTTCTAGCGGGGAGCACAGATACGCAGTATTTT.

This clonotype appeared a few times. This rearrangement joins TRBV15 to TRBJ2-7, with 9 bases aligning to TRBD1. CDR1 and CDR2 from the germline V gene are LNHNV and YYDKDF (reference sequence). The junction had 7 bases not matched to a gene; V was cut back by 5 bases and J by 2 bases. The CDR3 spans 15 residues. The CDR3 loop is CATSAAGTGTYEQYF. In DNA, the CDR3 is TGTGCCACCAGCGCAGCCGGGACAGGGACCTACGAGCAGTACTTC.

J is TRBJ1-2 and V is TRBV6-5; 8 positions match TRBD1. CDR3 size: 13 residues. Germline-derived CDR1 and CDR2 are MNHEY and SVGAGI. The V segment lost 3 bases and the J segment 8 bases; nucleotides outside the gene matches: 5. For the CDR3, the DNA is TGTGCCAGCAGTTATTTCGACAGGGGAGGCTACACCTTC. Translating it yields CASSYFDRGGYTF.

This clonotype was seen repeatedly, ten times or more. The V call is TRBV11-2, the J call TRBJ2-5; the match to TRBD1 covers 7 bases. Germline values: CDR1 SGHAT, CDR2 FQNNGV. This CDR3 comprises 14 residues. The V gene end was trimmed by 6 bases and the J gene end by 5 bases; junction bases not matched to a gene: 9. In nucleotides, the CDR3 is TGTGCCAGCAGTTCACAGACAGGGATGGAGACCCAGTACTTC. Its protein product is CASSSQTGMETQYF.

A few counts support this clonotype. The chain carries TRBV28 and TRBJ1-5; D remains ambiguous. Between the trimmed V and J ends, which lost 6 bases and 6 bases, there was a span of 9 bases. The V gene's germline CDR1 is MDHEN and CDR2 SYDVKM. The CDR3 consists of 12 residues. The CDR3 sequence is CASSWVGQPQHF. Here the CDR3 DNA reads TGTGCCAGCAGCTGGGTAGGTCAGCCCCAGCATTTT. Full variable domain (missing parts from reference TRBV28 and TRBJ1-5): DVKVTQSSRYLVKRTGEKVFLECVQDMDHENMFWYRQDPGLGLRLIYFSYDVKMKEKGDIPEGYSVSREKKERFSLILESASTNQTSMYLCASSWVGQPQHFGDGTRLSIL.

The V and J genes are TRBV18 and TRBJ2-1; D unclear. Germline V lookup: CDR1 KGHSH, CDR2 LQKENI. This CDR3 spans 13 amino acids. Trimming took 3 bases from V and 6 from J, leaving 9 bases between them. The chain's CDR3 is CASSPPDGNEQFF. The DNA of the CDR3 is TGTGCCAGCTCACCCCCGGACGGCAATGAGCAGTTCTTC.

This chain links TRBV7-9 with TRBJ1-2; D not certain. Trimming took off 4 bases at V and 14 bases at J, with 14 bases between the two ends. Germline CDR1 and CDR2: SEHNR and FQNEAQ (reference sequence). The CDR3 consists of 11 residues. CDR3 loop: CASSSTYPDTF. The CDR3 DNA is TGTGCCAGCAGCTCCACTTACCCGGATACCTTC.

Of note for this clonotype: The junction differs from germline at one of its ends, possibly a read error. The J gene is TRBJ1-1, the V gene TRBV29-1, with 7 bases matching TRBD1. The length of the CDR3 is 13 residues. Germline V gene lookup returns CDR1 SQVTM and CDR2 ANQGSEA. The CDR3 is CGVQGDTMKWAFF. CDR3 nucleotide sequence: TGCGGCGTTCAGGGGGACACCATGAAATGGGCTTTCTTT.

The DNA for the CDR3 is TGTGCCAGCAGCCCCTGCTGGTCCTACGAGCAGTACTTC. It specifies CASSPCWSYEQYF. The chain is built from TRBV3-2 and TRBJ2-7. TRBV3-2 is a recognized pseudogene. The CDR3 loop spans 13 amino acids.

This clonotype was seen more than once but under ten times. The V and J genes are TRBV2 and TRBJ1-5, with a tentative D call TRBD1 (5 bases). Trimming pared 4 bases from V and 10 bases from J, leaving 17 bases between. Germline lookup yields CDR1 SNHLY and CDR2 FYNNEI. The CDR3 sequence is 14 residues long. The CDR3 region is CASSAGLSLSPQHF. The DNA for the CDR3 is TGTGCCAGCAGTGCGGGACTATCACTCAGTCCCCAGCATTTT. Filled out from reference TRBV2 and TRBJ1-5, the complete variable domain reads EPEVTQTPSHQVTQMGQEVILRCVPISNHLYFYWYRQILGQKVEFLVSFYNNEISEKSEIFDDQFSVERPDGSNFTLKIRSTKLEDSAMYFCASSAGLSLSPQHFGDGTRLSIL.

The rearrangement uses TRBV20-1 and TRBJ2-1; D may be TRBD1 or TRBD2 (6 bases each). Trimming took off 6 bases at V and 5 bases at J, with 20 bases between the two ends. The CDR3 has 15 residues. Germline V gene lookup returns CDR1 DFQATT and CDR2 SNEGSKA (reference sequence). CDR3 protein: CSALVPRDTNNEQFF. The CDR3 DNA is TGCAGTGCCCTGGTCCCGCGGGACACTAACAATGAGCAGTTCTTC.

The rearrangement uses TRBV5-6 and TRBJ2-7; D may be TRBD2 (5 bases). With 2 bases removed from V and 6 bases from J, the gap between germline ends came to 12 bases. Germline loops: CDR1 SGHDT, CDR2 YYEEEE. CDR3 size: 13 residues. This chain's CDR3 is CASSLLVVIEQYF. The CDR3 DNA reads TGTGCCAGCAGCTTACTAGTAGTTATCGAGCAGTACTTC.

This clonotype was counted a few times. The rearrangement links TRBV7-9 to TRBJ1-1; TRBD1 might be the D (6 bases). V lost 5 bases, J lost 6 bases, and 16 bases lay in between. There are 14 residues in the CDR3. Germline V gives CDR1 SEHNR, CDR2 FQNEAQ (reference sequence). CDR3 in DNA: TGTGCCAGCAGCCCACAGGGACCCTCCGCTGAAGCTTTCTTT. Its translation: CASSPQGPSAEAFF.